This T cell receptor (beta chain) was captured by sequencing in a study of CD8+ T cells in alopecia areata. Overall study: The tofacitinib course ran for 6 to 18 months and was followed by 6 months off drug. Study-wide results and caveats: Among the 100 top clones, expanded CD8+ clones, like scalp clonality, were significantly decreased by tofacitinib. For lesional scalp, especially alopecia totalis/universalis, clonality was higher than in normal scalp.

RNA was isolated and reverse transcribed to cDNA, the sequencing template. Assay: immunoSEQ multiplex PCR; the TCRdb copy retains only in-frame clones and omits some. The table records 150,000 to 200,000 clones, less than 65% of them present only once. About this clone itself: What it recognizes is unknown.

CDR1 is GTSNPN, CDR2 SVGIG, per germline (reference sequence). Deletions cut 0 bases from V and 3 bases from J, with 8 bases between. This CDR3 has 13 amino acids. Specified treatment: oral pan-JAK inhibitor, 5-10 mg twice daily. The rearrangement links TRBV30 to TRBJ1-1; tentatively, D is TRBD1 (5 bases). The sequence was obtained from a human donor with alopecia areata. This sample comprised CD4+ T cells sorted from blood, obtained at week 24, from a patient treated with tofacitinib. The DNA of the CDR3 is TGTGCCTGGAGTGTGGGACGGGACACTGAAGCTTTCTTT. This codes for CAWSVGRDTEAFF.